The TCR beta chain described here comes from a study of OX40 agonist ivuxolimab in advanced cancers. The study in broad terms: Ivuxolimab, which targeted the costimulatory receptor OX40 (CD134), was an agonistic, fully human IgG2 monoclonal antibody. The dose-escalation cohort was 82.7% male with a mean age of around 62 years, ranging from roughly 23 to 79. The purpose of peripheral TCRbeta sequencing was to test whether ivuxolimab changed TCR sequence diversity and led to clonal T-cell expansion. Patients were allowed to have had prior anti-PD-1, anti-PD-L1 or anti-CTLA-4 therapy, and 40% of the dose-escalation patients had been treated with checkpoint inhibitors. Three dose-escalation patients achieved partial responses, one with hepatocellular carcinoma and two with cutaneous melanoma. Of the 50 to 55 dose-escalation patients, hepatocellular carcinoma was present in about 20, melanoma in around 15, renal cell carcinoma in 9 and head and neck cancer in 9. The paper covers the monotherapy dose-escalation part of the phase I ivuxolimab trial, which included N = 52 patients. Intravenous ivuxolimab was administered to patients every 2 weeks at six dose levels: 0.01, 0.1, 0.3, 1.5, 3 and 10 mg/kg.

The germline V gene encodes CDR1 MNHEY and CDR2 SVGAGI. Unmatched junction bases come to 4, with V trimmed by 6 bases and J by 5 bases. Including cysteine and phenylalanine, the CDR3 has 12 amino acids. The sequence is cut down to CDR3 DNA, 36 bases in frame from base 1. To sequence the TCRbeta CDR3 region, genomic DNA was isolated from the sorted cells. The immunoSEQ Assay was used for sequencing of TCRbeta CDR3 regions. TCRdb retrieved this table from immuneACCESS and kept in-frame rearrangements only. Not all clones are present; in checked studies, unresolved V genes account for under half, and no reason is known for the remainder. This sample gives over 60,000 clones in total; approximately 92% of them show up just once. The ten most abundant clones make up roughly 1% of the sample. The trial excluded patients who had a history of autoimmune disease or were on systemic immunosuppression. Peripheral blood for TCR sequencing was drawn from every dose cohort at baseline, at cycle 4 day 1 and at cycle 7 day 1. The samples were drawn from a first-in-human, open-label, multicenter phase I dose-escalation trial of ivuxolimab. Adults with locally advanced or metastatic melanoma, renal cell, hepatocellular, or head and neck squamous cell carcinoma were enrolled in the trial. CD4+ and CD8+ T cells were sorted separately from peripheral blood before TCR sequencing.

The paper's findings and limits, for the study overall: At doses of 0.1 to 3.0 mg/kg, clonal expansion of both CD4+ and CD8+ T cells in blood was seen between baseline and week 6. The antigen specificity of the clonally expanded peripheral T cells was not determined. Low levels of normalized T-cell clonal expansion were also seen in some patients who did not respond. In the 0.1-3.0 mg/kg groups, partial responders had among the lowest normalized peripheral clonal expansion, particularly in CD8+ T cells. After ivuxolimab, CD8+ T cells had more expanded clones than CD4+ T cells on average.

Concerning this clone: The antigen it binds to is not known. No much larger clone is present one base from it, and per-base qualities are unavailable.

The clonotype comes from an adult with an advanced solid tumor such as melanoma, head and neck, liver or kidney cancer. The chain joins TRBV6-5 to TRBJ2-7, with 7 bases aligning to TRBD1. The sequencing used CD4+ or CD8+ T cells sorted from blood, collected in a trial of the OX40 agonist ivuxolimab. CDR3 sequence: CASSFTGDEQYF. The bases are TGTGCCAGCAGCTTTACAGGGGACGAGCAGTACTTC.